The 26 T cell receptor beta chains below come from one sample, sequenced in a study of cytomegalovirus exposure and HLA in healthy donors (dated by TCRdb to 2016 to 2017). To prepare the library, the immunoSEQ multiplex PCR assay was applied. The multiplex PCR relied on a mix of 60 forward primers for TCR Vbeta segments and 13 reverse primers for TCR Jbeta segments. Sourced from immuneACCESS, this table was stored by TCRdb with only in-frame sequences that have V and J called. A share of the clones is absent; for the studies checked, an unresolved V gene accounts for under half, and the remainder has no known explanation. A total of roughly 100,000 clones appear in this sample, roughly 66% of them only once. Of the sample, 2.5% to 4% falls within the top ten clones. Sequencing was carried out using PBMCs. All receptors come from a woman in her 50s in good health and CMV-seronegative.

The chain recombines TRBV27 with TRBJ2-2, with D unresolved. The CDR3 sequence is 15 residues long. CDR1 MNHEY and CDR2 SMNVEV come from the germline V gene (reference sequence). The ends were cut back, 0 bases at V and 6 bases at J, with 11 bases in the middle. CDR3 residues: CASSLSSGPPGELFF. Here the CDR3 DNA reads TGTGCCAGCAGTTTATCCTCTGGGCCCCCCGGGGAGCTGTTTTTT.

The chain couples TRBV5-1 to TRBJ2-5, with TRBD2 matching over 12 bases. J was trimmed by 0 bases and V by 2 bases; bases with no gene match: 8. Per the germline V gene, CDR1 is SGHRS and CDR2 is YFSETQ. The CDR3 runs 18 residues. The CDR3 region is CASSLPGTSGPYQETQYF. Here the CDR3 DNA reads TGCGCCAGCAGCTTACCCGGGACTAGCGGGCCGTACCAAGAGACCCAGTACTTC. Complete variable domain (other parts from reference TRBV5-1 and TRBJ2-5): KAGVTQTPRYLIKTRGQQVTLSCSPISGHRSVSWYQQTPGQGLQFLFEYFSETQRNKGNFPGRFSGRQFSNSRSEMNVSTLELGDSALYLCASSLPGTSGPYQETQYFGPGTRLLVL.

Only a few counts were recorded for this clone. The CDR3 loop is CASSPGPGQGYGYTF. CDR3 in DNA: TGTGCCAGCTCACCTGGCCCGGGACAGGGGTATGGCTACACCTTC. The J gene is TRBJ1-2, the V gene TRBV18; 10 bases are shared with TRBD1. The CDR3 has 15 residues. J gave up 5 bases and V 3 bases, and 6 bases lay outside the gene matches. Per germline, CDR1 KGHSH and CDR2 LQKENI. The full variable domain, its missing parts supplied by reference TRBV18 and TRBJ1-2, is NAGVMQNPRHLVRRRGQEARLRCSPMKGHSHVYWYRQLPEEGLKFMVYLQKENIIDESGMPKERFSAEFPKEGPSILRIQQVVRGDSAAYFCASSPGPGQGYGYTFGSGTRLTVV.

The chain employs TRBV28 and TRBJ1-5; D not resolved. The CDR3 sequence is 16 residues long. Germline assignment: CDR1 MDHEN and CDR2 SYDVKM. The V end lost 5 bases, the J end lost 2 bases, and 16 bases lay between the germline ends. The CDR3, as DNA: TGTGCCAGCAGTATCCTCGAGGGAGTAGGCAATCAGCCCCAGCATTTT. It yields the protein CASSILEGVGNQPQHF. The full variable domain, completed using reference TRBV28 and TRBJ1-5, is DVKVTQSSRYLVKRTGEKVFLECVQDMDHENMFWYRQDPGLGLRLIYFSYDVKMKEKGDIPEGYSVSREKKERFSLILESASTNQTSMYLCASSILEGVGNQPQHFGDGTRLSIL.

The chain employs TRBV15 and TRBJ1-5, with D possibly being TRBD1 (6 bases). The CDR3 contains 16 residues. Trimming left V 5 bases short and J 3 bases short, with 17 bases between. The germline V gene encodes CDR1 LNHNV and CDR2 YYDKDF (reference sequence). The CDR3 reads CATSDQGSTTNQPQHF. CDR3 in DNA: TGTGCCACCAGCGACCAGGGGTCGACCACCAATCAGCCCCAGCATTTT.

The chain links TRBV28 to TRBJ1-4, with D unresolved. The CDR3 has 14 residues. V was clipped by 7 bases and J by 11 bases, with 20 bases between them. CDR1 and CDR2 from the germline V gene are MDHEN and SYDVKM. CDR3 bases: TGTGCCAGCAACCTTGAGGGTTCTTCTCGGAAACTGTTTTTT. It codes for CASNLEGSSRKLFF.

CDR3 nucleotide sequence: TGTGCCAGCAGTGAACGGGGACAGTGGGGTGAAAAACTGTTTTTT. This codes for CASSERGQWGEKLFF. J is TRBJ1-4 and V is TRBV6-1, with TRBD1 identical over 7 bases. This CDR3 is built from 15 residues. Losses at the gene ends were 2 bases for V and 7 bases for J; bases not matched to a gene: 7. The germline V gene encodes CDR1 MNHNS and CDR2 SASEGT.

This chain uses TRBV28 with TRBJ1-1; TRBD1 matches at 7 bases. With 9 bases clipped from V and 8 bases from J, the junction kept 12 bases outside the gene matches. CDR3 length equals 13 residues. Germline CDR1 and CDR2: MDHEN and SYDVKM. DNA of the CDR3: TGTGCCAGTACCCTCACCGGGACAGACGAAGCTTTCTTT. This gives the protein CASTLTGTDEAFF. Variable domain in full (rest from reference TRBV28 and TRBJ1-1): DVKVTQSSRYLVKRTGEKVFLECVQDMDHENMFWYRQDPGLGLRLIYFSYDVKMKEKGDIPEGYSVSREKKERFSLILESASTNQTSMYLCASTLTGTDEAFFGQGTRLTVV.

The J gene is TRBJ1-2, the V gene TRBV4-2, with a possible D match to TRBD1 (6 bases). Germline V lookup: CDR1 LGHNA, CDR2 YNFKEQ. V was shortened by 1 base and J by 6 bases, with 9 bases between the two germline ends. The CDR3 runs to 13 residues. In nucleotides, the CDR3 is TGTGCCAGCAGCCAAGCGGCAGGGGATGGCTACACCTTC. Translating gives CASSQAAGDGYTF.

V and J are TRBV28 and TRBJ1-5; D possibly corresponds to TRBD1 (6 bases). V was cut by 1 base and J by 3 bases, with 10 bases left in between. Germline-derived CDR1 and CDR2 are MDHEN and SYDVKM. The CDR3 is 15 residues long. CDR3: CASSLLQGNNQPQHF. The DNA of the CDR3 is TGTGCCAGCAGTTTATTACAGGGAAACAATCAGCCCCAGCATTTT.

J is TRBJ1-1 and V is TRBV7-9; 7 nucleotides line up with TRBD1. There are 13 residues in the CDR3. Germline assignment: CDR1 SEHNR and CDR2 FQNEAQ (reference sequence). J gave up 5 bases and V 6 bases, and 6 bases lay outside the gene matches. The CDR3 loop reads CASSPQGLTEAFF. CDR3 DNA sequence: TGTGCCAGCAGTCCACAGGGGCTGACTGAAGCTTTCTTT.

The rearrangement links TRBV6-5 to TRBJ2-5, with TRBD1 matching 8 bases. J lost 11 bases, V lost 0 bases, and 8 bases had no gene match. The CDR3 extends over 14 amino acids. CDR1 is MNHEY, CDR2 SVGAGI, per germline. The CDR3 sequence is CASSYSGDRTEQYF. For the CDR3, the DNA is TGTGCCAGCAGTTACTCGGGGGACAGGACTGAGCAGTACTTC.

The rearrangement joins TRBV19 to TRBJ1-5; D call uncertain. CDR1 and CDR2 from the germline V gene are LNHDA and SQIVND (reference sequence). This CDR3 is built from 15 residues. The CDR3 loop reads CATGPFGVDNQPQHF. The CDR3 DNA is TGTGCTACTGGCCCGTTCGGGGTCGACAATCAGCCCCAGCATTTT.

V gene TRBV11-2 combines with J gene TRBJ1-1; D remains ambiguous. The CDR3 sequence is 13 residues long. Trimming took 2 bases from V and 7 from J, leaving 11 bases between them. Germline V gives CDR1 SGHAT, CDR2 FQNNGV. CDR3 in amino acids: CASSLTPVVEAFF. Written as DNA, the CDR3 is TGTGCCAGCAGCTTAACCCCGGTTGTTGAAGCTTTCTTT.

This clone was observed a handful of times. V and J are TRBV5-1 and TRBJ2-1; the match to TRBD1 covers 8 bases. V was clipped by 0 bases and J by 4 bases; unmatched bases: 9. The CDR3 is 17 amino acids. The V gene's germline CDR1 is SGHRS and CDR2 YFSETQ. The CDR3 spells CASSLGTGIRNYNEQFF. The CDR3 nucleotides are TGCGCCAGCAGCTTGGGGACAGGGATCCGGAATTACAATGAGCAGTTCTTC.

The chain has TRBV7-9 and TRBJ2-3, with a weak D call TRBD1 (6 bases). V lost 6 bases to trimming and J lost 0 bases, with 10 bases between them. Germline lookup yields CDR1 SEHNR and CDR2 FQNEAQ (reference sequence). CDR3 size: 14 residues. CDR3 residues: CASRDSSSTDTQYF. Written as DNA, the CDR3 is TGTGCCAGCAGGGACAGCTCTAGCACAGATACGCAGTATTTT.

This rearrangement joins TRBV7-9 to TRBJ2-1, with 11 bases that match TRBD2. CDR1 and CDR2 (germline): SEHNR, FQNEAQ (reference sequence). Trimming removed 5 bases from V and 7 bases from J; junction bases left unmatched: 10. This CDR3 is 16 amino acids long. CDR3 bases: TGTGCCAGCAGCGCTCGACTAGCGGGGTCCCTTAATGAGCAGTTCTTC. Encoded protein: CASSARLAGSLNEQFF. The variable domain in full, with the rest retrieved from reference TRBV7-9 and TRBJ2-1, is DTGVSQNPRHKITKRGQNVTFRCDPISEHNRLYWYRQTLGQGPEFLTYFQNEAQLEKSRLLSDRFSAERPKGSFSTLEIQRTEQGDSAMYLCASSARLAGSLNEQFFGPGTRLTVL.

This chain joins TRBV4-3 and TRBJ2-2; D is unclear. The germline V gene has CDR1 LGHNA and CDR2 YSLEER. V was trimmed by 0 bases and J by 4 bases, leaving 12 bases between them. The CDR3 contains 16 residues. The CDR3 reads CASSQDRGIGTGELFF. The CDR3 coding sequence is TGCGCCAGCAGCCAAGACAGAGGTATCGGCACCGGGGAGCTGTTTTTT.

Concerning this clone itself: Other nucleotide sequences from this sample produce the same CDR3. V gene TRBV7-2 combines with J gene TRBJ2-2; D is unclear. The length of the CDR3 is 12 residues. The germline V gene has CDR1 SGHTA and CDR2 FQGNSA. V was trimmed by 4 bases and J by 3 bases, leaving 3 bases between them. The CDR3 loop is CASSSYTGELFF. For the CDR3, the DNA is TGTGCCAGCAGCTCCTACACCGGGGAGCTGTTTTTT.

The CDR3 nucleotides are TGTGCCAGCAGCCTAGGTTGGACAGGGGGTGAAAAACTGTTTTTT. Protein: CASSLGWTGGEKLFF. The chain employs TRBV7-6 and TRBJ1-4; TRBD1 aligns across 10 bases. Germline V gives CDR1 SGHVS, CDR2 FNYEAQ. This CDR3 spans 15 amino acids. V trimming: 5 bases; J trimming: 7 bases; junction bases outside the gene matches: 7. The variable domain in full, with the rest retrieved from reference TRBV7-6 and TRBJ1-4, is GAGVSQSPRYKVTKRGQDVALRCDPISGHVSLYWYRQALGQGPEFLTYFNYEAQQDKSGLPNDRFSAERPEGSISTLTIQRTEQRDSAMYRCASSLGWTGGEKLFFGSGTQLSVL.

The chain uses TRBV7-6 and TRBJ2-5, with TRBD2 matching 9 bases. The germline V gene encodes CDR1 SGHVS and CDR2 FNYEAQ. Germline trimming cut 5 bases from V and 7 bases from J; bases unmatched to any gene: 11. This CDR3 has 15 residues. In nucleotides, the CDR3 is TGTGCCAGCAGCGTAAAGCGGGAGGATCCTGGGACCCAGTACTTC. This codes for CASSVKREDPGTQYF. The whole variable domain, remainder taken from reference TRBV7-6 and TRBJ2-5, is GAGVSQSPRYKVTKRGQDVALRCDPISGHVSLYWYRQALGQGPEFLTYFNYEAQQDKSGLPNDRFSAERPEGSISTLTIQRTEQRDSAMYRCASSVKREDPGTQYFGPGTRLLVL.

The CDR3 sequence: CASSLAPGGHQETQYF. The DNA of the CDR3 is TGTGCCAGCAGCTTGGCCCCGGGGGGCCACCAAGAGACCCAGTACTTC. J is TRBJ2-5 and V is TRBV5-5, with D perhaps matching TRBD2 (7 bases). The CDR3 runs 16 residues. V lost 0 bases and J 0 bases, leaving 12 bases between the germline ends. Germline CDR1 is SGHKS and CDR2 is YYEKEE (reference sequence).

The chain carries TRBV11-2 and TRBJ2-3; 11 bases are a match to TRBD1. In germline, CDR1 is SGHAT, CDR2 FQNNGV. Trimming took 0 bases from V and 5 from J; bases not matched to a gene: 10. The CDR3 covers 18 residues. The CDR3: CASSLDGRGTGGLDTQYF. The CDR3 coding sequence is TGTGCCAGCAGCTTAGACGGGCGCGGGACAGGGGGATTAGATACGCAGTATTTT.

The chain couples TRBV7-2 to TRBJ2-5; 7 positions agree with TRBD1. Matching the DNA end better, TRBJ2-7 makes the J call doubtful. Germline CDR1 and CDR2: SGHTA and FQGNSA. The CDR3 loop spans 15 amino acids. The CDR3 reads CASSTTGSVGYEQYF. As DNA, the CDR3 is TGTGCCAGCAGTACGACAGGGAGTGTGGGGTACGAGCAGTACTTC.

The chain employs TRBV7-9 and TRBJ2-7; 7 bases are shared with TRBD1. The CDR3 loop spans 15 amino acids. V shed 0 bases and J 12 bases; nucleotides not matched to a gene: 14. Germline V gene data show CDR1 as SEHNR and CDR2 as FQNEAQ (reference sequence). CDR3 amino acids: CASSLALSDYGTAYF. CDR3 sequence (DNA): TGTGCCAGCAGCTTAGCGCTTTCAGATTATGGGACAGCGTACTTC.

DNA of the CDR3: TGTGCCTGGAGTGCCCTCACTAACACCGGGGAGCTGTTTTTT. This encodes CAWSALTNTGELFF. The rearrangement links TRBV30 to TRBJ2-2; D not certain. CDR1 is GTSNPN and CDR2 is SVGIG in the germline V gene (reference sequence). The CDR3 covers 14 residues. V was trimmed by 1 base and J by 2 bases, leaving 8 bases between them.